This T cell receptor beta chain is from a study of blood T cells in healthy people across ages. Germline assignment: CDR1 SGHRS and CDR2 YFSETQ. The CDR3 contains 15 residues. Through a sample-barcoded 5' primer and a J-beta primer mix, a second PCR was run for roughly 6 to 11 cycles. Each CDR3 protein gets one entry after TCRdb re-called the 5' RACE reads with MiXCR. The sample yields around 670,000 distinct CDR3 sequences, 25% to 35% seen once. The sequence was obtained from an elderly woman in good health. The material sequenced was blood. This chain joins TRBV5-1 and TRBJ2-5, with 8 bases identical to TRBD2. TRBJ2-7 matches the DNA end more closely, so the J call is doubtful. CDR3 in amino acids: CASSGGRGGLYEQYF. DNA for the CDR3: TGCGCCAGCAGCGGGGGACGGGGGGGCCTCTACGAGCAGTACTTC.